The subject of this entry is one T cell receptor beta chain. This specimen comes from a study of shared clonotypes between healthy human individuals. Selected positively for CCR7 and CD45RO-negative, naive CD8 cells excluded terminally differentiated effector memory CD45RA+ cells. Assay used: immunoSEQ multiplex PCR; TCRdb lists only in-frame clones, some missing. The table has about 1.9 million clones, roughly 95% seen once. This TCR was sampled from a man aged 18 to 30 in good health. Some clones in this sample may be carry-over from other donors' samples. Input material: naive CD8+ T cells from PBMCs.

CDR3 in amino acids: CASSVGFSYNEQFF. The CDR3 nucleotides read TGTGCCAGCAGCGTAGGGTTCTCCTACAATGAGCAGTTCTTC. The V call is TRBV9, the J call TRBJ2-1; D unclear. V shed 0 bases and J shed 0 bases, with 4 bases lying between them. CDR1 is SGDLS and CDR2 is YYNGEE in the germline V gene. CDR3 length: 14 residues.